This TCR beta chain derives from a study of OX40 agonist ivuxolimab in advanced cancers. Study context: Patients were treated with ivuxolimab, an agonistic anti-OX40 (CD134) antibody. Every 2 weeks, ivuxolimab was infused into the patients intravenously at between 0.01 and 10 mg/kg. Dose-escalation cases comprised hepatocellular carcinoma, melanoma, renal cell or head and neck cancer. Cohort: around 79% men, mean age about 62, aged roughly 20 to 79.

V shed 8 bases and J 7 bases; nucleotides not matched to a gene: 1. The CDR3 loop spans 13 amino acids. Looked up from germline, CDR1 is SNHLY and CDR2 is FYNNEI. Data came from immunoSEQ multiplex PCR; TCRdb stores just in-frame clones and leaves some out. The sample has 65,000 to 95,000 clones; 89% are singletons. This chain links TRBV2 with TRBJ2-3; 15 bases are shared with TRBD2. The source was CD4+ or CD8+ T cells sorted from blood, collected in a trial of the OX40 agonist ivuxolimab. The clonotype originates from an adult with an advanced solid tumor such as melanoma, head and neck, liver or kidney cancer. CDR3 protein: CASGTSGRNTQYF. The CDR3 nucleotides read TGTGCCAGCGGGACTAGCGGGAGGAATACGCAGTATTTT. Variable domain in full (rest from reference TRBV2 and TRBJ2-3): EPEVTQTPSHQVTQMGQEVILRCVPISNHLYFYWYRQILGQKVEFLVSFYNNEISEKSEIFDDQFSVERPDGSNFTLKIRSTKLEDSAMYFCASGTSGRNTQYFGPGTRLTVL.